Below, 32 T cell receptor beta chains from the same sample are listed, as sequenced in a study of blood T cells in healthy people across ages. It was with a sample-barcoded 5' primer and a J-beta primer mix that a second PCR of about 7 to 12 cycles was run. One entry per CDR3 protein results from TCRdb running MiXCR on the 5' RACE reads. Altogether about 1.4 million distinct CDR3 sequences are present, approximately 60% being singletons, with the ten largest covering 6.7%. Source material: blood. The receptors come from a man aged 18 to 30 in good health.

This clonotype was seen a handful of times. J is TRBJ1-2 and V is TRBV10-3; D uncertain. CDR3 size: 14 residues. The V gene's germline CDR1 is ENHRY and CDR2 SYGVKD. V was shortened by 2 bases and J by 0 bases, with 7 bases between the two germline ends. CDR3: CAISEGHSNYGYTF. CDR3 sequence (DNA): TGTGCCATCAGTGAGGGGCATTCTAACTATGGCTACACCTTC.

The V gene is TRBV4-3, the J gene TRBJ1-6, with D possibly TRBD1 on 5 matching bases. Per the germline V gene, CDR1 is LGHNA and CDR2 is YSLEER. The CDR3 is 15 residues long. V lost 0 bases and J lost 10, with 13 bases in between. For the CDR3, the DNA is TGCGCCAGCAGCCAAGATGGGGGGGAAGGATCACCCCTCCACTTT. Its translation: CASSQDGGEGSPLHF.

The chain uses TRBV27 and TRBJ2-7; 9 nucleotides agree with TRBD1. The J call may be mistaken, given a closer DNA end match to TRBJ2-5. Germline loops: CDR1 MNHEY, CDR2 SMNVEV (reference sequence). The CDR3 runs to 19 residues. CDR3 sequence (DNA): TGTGCCAGCAGCCCAGGGACAGGGTCCCTAACTGGGGCCCAAGAGACCCAGTACTTC. Amino acids: CASSPGTGSLTGAQETQYF.

The V gene is TRBV6-5, the J gene TRBJ1-6; 9 bases line up with TRBD1. V lost 2 bases, J lost 8 bases, and 1 base stayed unmatched. The CDR3 loop spans 14 amino acids. Germline CDR1 is MNHEY and CDR2 is SVGAGI. In DNA, the CDR3 is TGTGCCAGCAGTTACCGGACAGGGGATTCACCCCTCCACTTT. Translating gives CASSYRTGDSPLHF.

This clonotype was observed at least ten times. The chain combines TRBV25-1 with TRBJ1-2; TRBD1 agrees at 7 bases. CDR1 MGHDK and CDR2 SYGVNS come from the germline V gene. The CDR3 totals 14 residues. The trim removed 3 bases at V and 4 bases at J, leaving 5 bases unmatched. CDR3 sequence: CASSDGQDRYGYTF. CDR3 nucleotides: TGTGCCAGCAGTGACGGACAGGATCGCTATGGCTACACCTTC.

V usage is TRBV5-1 and J usage is TRBJ2-5; 11 bases are shared with TRBD2. CDR1 and CDR2 from the germline V gene are SGHRS and YFSETQ. The V and J ends lost 4 bases and 11 bases, in that order; junction bases with no gene match: 10. This CDR3 comprises 14 residues. CDR3: CASSETSGSGEQYF. CDR3 bases: TGCGCCAGCAGCGAAACTAGCGGGAGTGGGGAGCAGTACTTC.

This clonotype has just one count. This rearrangement joins TRBV29-1 to TRBJ2-7; weak D call: TRBD2 (5 bases). Gene TRBJ2-5 matches the end of the DNA better, so the J call may be wrong. This CDR3 is 14 amino acids long. The germline CDR1 and CDR2 sequences are SQVTM and ANQGSEA. CDR3 DNA sequence: TGCAGCGTTGAGGTAGGAGCGGCTAAAGAGACCCAGTACTTC. This encodes CSVEVGAAKETQYF.

The chain links TRBV7-9 to TRBJ2-2; 8 bases map to TRBD2. This CDR3 comprises 15 residues. J lost 7 bases, V lost 5 bases, and 9 bases had no gene match. CDR1 and CDR2 from the germline V gene are SEHNR and FQNEAQ (reference sequence). In DNA, the CDR3 is TGTGCCAGCAGCCCAAGCGGGGGAAAGGTCGGGGAGCTGTTTTTT. Its translation: CASSPSGGKVGELFF.

The rearrangement uses TRBV27 and TRBJ2-1; D is uncertain. The germline V gene has CDR1 MNHEY and CDR2 SMNVEV (reference sequence). This CDR3 contains 19 residues. Trimming shortened V by 2 bases and J by 0 bases, and 20 bases separated the two germline ends. CDR3 DNA: TGTGCCAGCAGTTTAGTTACGTACTCTGATACTGGCTCCTACAATGAGCAGTTCTTC. It translates to CASSLVTYSDTGSYNEQFF.

The chain uses TRBV7-2 and TRBJ1-2; 10 bases match TRBD1. Germline V CDR1 and CDR2: SGHTA, FQGNSA. The V segment lost 6 bases and the J segment 4 bases; nucleotides outside the gene matches: 11. This CDR3 is built from 16 residues. Here the CDR3 reads CASRKSGTGAGYGYTF. The CDR3 DNA sequence: TGTGCCAGCAGAAAATCCGGGACAGGGGCTGGCTATGGCTACACCTTC.

This clonotype was recorded a few times. V usage is TRBV7-9 and J usage is TRBJ2-1; D perhaps matches TRBD2 (7 bases). Per germline, CDR1 SEHNR and CDR2 FQNEAQ (reference sequence). Between the trimmed V and J ends, which lost 5 bases and 4 bases, there was a span of 21 bases. This CDR3 spans 17 amino acids. This chain's CDR3 is CASSPVGRGTSYNEQFF. DNA for the CDR3: TGTGCCAGCAGCCCGGTTGGGCGGGGGACATCGTACAATGAGCAGTTCTTC.

The genes are TRBV7-2 and TRBJ2-5; D is tentatively TRBD1 or TRBD2 (6 bases each). The DNA end is more similar to TRBJ2-7, so the J call may be wrong. This CDR3 comprises 12 residues. Germline CDR1 reads SGHTA; CDR2 reads FQGNSA. The CDR3 coding sequence is TGTGCCAGCACCCTCGGGGGCGACGAGCAGTACTTC. Translation gives CASTLGGDEQYF.

This clonotype was counted between two and nine times. This chain links TRBV5-1 with TRBJ2-3, with TRBD2 identical over 8 bases. Germline trimming cut 4 bases from V and 5 bases from J; bases unmatched to any gene: 6. CDR3 length: 14 residues. Germline CDR1 is SGHRS and CDR2 is YFSETQ. CDR3 nucleotides: TGCGCCAGCAGCAGGACTAGCTCATTAGATACGCAGTATTTT. It codes for CASSRTSSLDTQYF.

The gene calls are TRBV7-2 and TRBJ2-5, with D possibly TRBD1 on 5 matching bases. Germline V gene sequence: CDR1 SGHTA, CDR2 FQGNSA. The V and J ends lost 5 bases and 4 bases respectively, with 14 bases between them. This CDR3 region has 14 residues. CDR3 sequence reads: CASSLHGRGETQYF. In DNA form, the CDR3 reads TGTGCCAGCAGCCTACACGGAAGGGGAGAGACCCAGTACTTC.

The chain carries TRBV6-5 and TRBJ2-1; 7 nucleotides line up with TRBD2. Germline V gene data show CDR1 as MNHEY and CDR2 as SVGAGI. CDR3 length: 16 amino acids. The junction had 10 bases not matched to a gene; V was cut back by 6 bases and J by 2 bases. The CDR3 coding sequence is TGTGCCAGCAGCTGGGGGGGAGAAGGGGCCTACAATGAGCAGTTCTTC. It translates to CASSWGGEGAYNEQFF.

The genes are TRBV29-1 and TRBJ2-3; 7 nucleotides line up with TRBD2. J was trimmed by 6 bases and V by 5 bases; bases with no gene match: 11. The CDR3 is 14 residues long. Germline V gives CDR1 SQVTM, CDR2 ANQGSEA. CDR3 loop: CSVYQMGGEDTQYF. The CDR3 DNA reads as TGCAGCGTTTACCAGATGGGGGGGGAGGATACGCAGTATTTT.

CDR3 protein: CSAPGRSHKLGNRSYNSPLHF. DNA for the CDR3: TGCAGTGCCCCAGGACGGTCCCACAAATTGGGGAACAGGTCCTATAATTCACCCCTCCACTTT. This chain uses TRBV20-1 with TRBJ1-6; D is possibly TRBD1 (5 bases). V lost 6 bases and J 1 base, leaving 31 bases between the germline ends. The V gene's germline CDR1 is DFQATT and CDR2 SNEGSKA (reference sequence). There are 21 residues in the CDR3.

This clonotype was found once. The rearrangement links TRBV15 to TRBJ2-1, with D possibly TRBD1 on 5 matching bases. This CDR3 has 15 amino acids. Germline lookup yields CDR1 LNHNV and CDR2 YYDKDF (reference sequence). V lost 4 bases, J lost 10 bases, and 20 bases lay in between. The CDR3 loop is CATSKDRSPLNEQFF. DNA of the CDR3: TGTGCCACCAGCAAAGACAGATCCCCCTTGAACGAGCAGTTCTTC.

The genes are TRBV20-1 and TRBJ2-4, with TRBD2 matching 8 bases. The DNA end is a closer match to TRBJ2-5, so the J assignment may be wrong. Germline V CDR1 and CDR2: DFQATT, SNEGSKA (reference sequence). The CDR3 extends over 15 amino acids. This chain's CDR3 is CSARDLAGYLETQYF. The CDR3 coding sequence is TGCAGTGCTAGAGATTTAGCGGGGTACTTAGAGACCCAGTACTTC.

This chain uses TRBV9 with TRBJ2-2; the D gene is possibly TRBD1 (7 bases). V was cut by 3 bases and J by 4 bases, with 16 bases left in between. Germline V gene lookup returns CDR1 SGDLS and CDR2 YYNGEE. This CDR3 comprises 16 residues. The CDR3 loop reads CASSALRGVVTGELFF. For the CDR3, the DNA is TGTGCCAGCAGCGCACTCAGGGGGGTTGTCACCGGGGAGCTGTTTTTT.

The chain has TRBV7-6 and TRBJ2-1; weak D call: TRBD1 (6 bases). Germline CDR1 reads SGHVS; CDR2 reads FNYEAQ. The ends were cut back, 0 bases at V and 8 bases at J, with 17 bases in the middle. CDR3 length equals 16 residues. The CDR3 reads CASSLAPVNRADEQFF. For the CDR3, the DNA is TGTGCCAGCAGCTTAGCTCCTGTCAACAGGGCCGATGAGCAGTTCTTC.

This chain joins TRBV6-2 or TRBV6-3 and TRBJ2-3, with 8 bases matching TRBD1. Germline V lookup: CDR1 MNHEY, CDR2 SVGEGT. CDR3 length: 16 residues. Trimming removed 3 bases from V and 3 bases from J; junction bases left unmatched: 8. In nucleotides, the CDR3 is TGTGCCAGCAGTTATTCCCGGACAGGGATGACAGATACGCAGTATTTT. It specifies CASSYSRTGMTDTQYF.

In its sample, this clonotype was seen a few times. The rearrangement links TRBV28 to TRBJ2-7; 11 bases align to TRBD2. The CDR3 spans 15 residues. The V gene's germline CDR1 is MDHEN and CDR2 SYDVKM. Trimming removed 5 bases from V and 3 bases from J; junction bases left unmatched: 6. In DNA form, the CDR3 reads TGTGCCAGCAGTAAACTAGCGGGGGAGGGCTACGAGCAGTACTTC. Translating gives CASSKLAGEGYEQYF. Full variable domain (rest looked up from reference TRBV28 and TRBJ2-7): DVKVTQSSRYLVKRTGEKVFLECVQDMDHENMFWYRQDPGLGLRLIYFSYDVKMKEKGDIPEGYSVSREKKERFSLILESASTNQTSMYLCASSKLAGEGYEQYFGPGTRLTVT.

This chain links TRBV7-9 with TRBJ2-1; 14 bases map to TRBD2. Germline values: CDR1 SEHNR, CDR2 FQNEAQ (reference sequence). The CDR3 is 19 residues long. The V segment lost 5 bases and the J segment 12 bases; nucleotides outside the gene matches: 21. The CDR3 spells CASSPEFRTSGGSPTVQFF. The CDR3 bases are TGTGCCAGCAGCCCGGAGTTCCGGACTAGCGGGGGGTCCCCAACGGTGCAGTTCTTC.

This clonotype has a handful of counts. Germline and junction disagree at one end, which may indicate a read error. The CDR3 DNA reads as TGTGCCAGCAGCTTAGGACTAAACTACGAGCAGTACTTC. Translated: CASSLGLNYEQYF. The chain couples TRBV5-1 to TRBJ2-7; D perhaps matches TRBD2 (6 bases). The CDR3 spans 13 residues. The germline V gene encodes CDR1 SGHRS and CDR2 YFSETQ.

This clonotype has just a few counts. The rearrangement uses TRBV12-3 or TRBV12-4 and TRBJ2-1, with D unresolved. The CDR3 runs to 14 residues. The V end lost 2 bases, the J end lost 9 bases, and 14 bases lay between the germline ends. The CDR3 protein is CASSLWASSGEQFF. The CDR3 nucleotides are TGTGCCAGCAGTTTATGGGCCAGCTCTGGTGAGCAGTTCTTC.

This sequence joins TRBV5-1 and TRBJ1-4; the D gene is possibly TRBD1 (6 bases). Trimming stripped 0 bases from V and 7 bases from J, with 13 bases between. CDR1 SGHRS and CDR2 YFSETQ come from the germline V gene. The CDR3 totals 15 residues. The CDR3 bases are TGCGCCAGCAGCTTGGAGGCACAAGGGGGTGAAAAACTGTTTTTT. Translation: CASSLEAQGGEKLFF.

This clonotype appeared a single time. This chain connects TRBV6-5 to TRBJ1-2; D unclear. Germline V gene lookup returns CDR1 MNHEY and CDR2 SVGAGI. Deletions cut 6 bases from V and 6 bases from J, with 8 bases between. This CDR3 comprises 11 residues. Here the CDR3 reads CASRARDGYTF. In nucleotides, the CDR3 is TGTGCCAGCAGGGCACGGGATGGCTACACCTTC.

The rearrangement joins TRBV4-2 to TRBJ2-7, with D unclear. V was pared by 0 bases and J by 6 bases, with 24 bases between. This CDR3 spans 18 amino acids. In germline, CDR1 is LGHNA, CDR2 YNFKEQ. CDR3 sequence reads: CASSQDWVRAPGAVEQYF. The CDR3 DNA follows: TGTGCCAGCAGCCAAGATTGGGTCAGAGCTCCGGGTGCGGTCGAGCAGTACTTC.

The chain uses TRBV2 and TRBJ2-7; 7 nucleotides align to TRBD1. CDR1 SNHLY and CDR2 FYNNEI come from the germline V gene. The CDR3 covers 16 residues. Losses at the gene ends were 6 bases for V and 2 bases for J; bases not matched to a gene: 13. This CDR3 reads CASRDGQAPAPYEQYF. For the CDR3, the DNA is TGTGCCAGCAGAGACGGACAGGCCCCAGCCCCCTACGAGCAGTACTTC.

The rearrangement joins TRBV7-9 to TRBJ1-4; D is possibly TRBD1 (6 bases). Germline V gene data show CDR1 as SEHNR and CDR2 as FQNEAQ (reference sequence). V lost 5 bases and J 8 bases, leaving 15 bases between the germline ends. The CDR3 runs 14 residues. CDR3 bases: TGTGCCAGCAGCATAAGACAGGCTACCGAAAAACTGTTTTTT. Amino acids: CASSIRQATEKLFF.

CDR3 DNA: TGCGCCAGCAGCTTGGGACAGCGGAACGACGAGCAGTACTTC. This sequence encodes CASSLGQRNDEQYF. This chain connects TRBV5-1 to TRBJ2-7; D possibly matches TRBD1 or TRBD2 (5 bases each). The CDR3 runs to 14 residues. Trimming took 0 bases from V and 5 from J, leaving 12 bases between them. CDR1 and CDR2 (germline): SGHRS, YFSETQ.